Below are 10 T cell receptor beta chains sequenced from a single sample in a study of lymphopenia after photon versus proton radiotherapy. Sequenced by immunoSEQ multiplex PCR; TCRdb stores in-frame clones only, minus some. The sample lists 68,000 or so clones; roughly 90% were seen once. Sequenced material: peripheral blood, taken from a patient treated with photon-based radiotherapy. All receptors derive from an older woman with pancreatic cancer.

The chain recombines TRBV6-6 with TRBJ1-5; 9 bases map to TRBD1. CDR3 length: 15 residues. The germline CDR1 and CDR2 sequences are MNHNY and SVGAGI (reference sequence). After removal of 5 bases from V and 6 bases from J, the junction contained 8 bases not matched to a gene. The CDR3 region is CASSNYGTGSQPQHF. The CDR3 DNA reads as TGTGCCAGCAGTAACTACGGGACAGGGAGTCAGCCCCAGCATTTT.

This chain uses TRBV18 with TRBJ1-1; D might be TRBD1 (5 bases). The CDR3 is 12 amino acids. CDR1 KGHSH and CDR2 LQKENI come from the germline V gene. V was cut by 3 bases and J by 7 bases, with 9 bases left in between. The CDR3 bases are TGTGCCAGCTCACCGGGACCGATTGAAGCTTTCTTT. It specifies CASSPGPIEAFF.

The chain joins TRBV29-1 to TRBJ2-1, with 7 bases lining up with TRBD1. The CDR3 covers 15 residues. Germline CDR1 SQVTM, CDR2 ANQGSEA. The trim removed 1 base at V and 5 bases at J, leaving 8 bases unmatched. CDR3 protein: CSVEVRDSLHNEQFF. DNA of the CDR3: TGCAGCGTTGAAGTCCGGGACAGCCTTCACAATGAGCAGTTCTTC.

The CDR3 sequence: CASSPGQLETQYF. In nucleotides, the CDR3 is TGTGCCAGCAGCCCAGGACAGTTGGAGACCCAGTACTTC. J is TRBJ2-5 and V is TRBV7-2, with D tentatively TRBD1 (6 bases). Germline V CDR1 and CDR2: SGHTA, FQGNSA. The CDR3 has 13 amino acids. V lost 5 bases and J lost 5, with 12 bases in between.

This clone was counted between two and nine times. The J gene is TRBJ1-2, the V gene TRBV4-2, with D possibly being TRBD1 (5 bases). The V gene's germline CDR1 is LGHNA and CDR2 YNFKEQ. V lost 2 bases and J 8 bases, leaving 18 bases between the germline ends. This CDR3 is 15 amino acids long. The CDR3, as DNA: TGTGCCAGCAGCCAAACCCGGACGGCCCGGGACGGCTACACCTTC. Encoded protein: CASSQTRTARDGYTF.

The rearrangement uses TRBV28 and TRBJ1-2, with 7 bases matching TRBD1. The CDR3 is 15 residues long. With V trimmed by 2 bases and J by 4 bases, 7 bases remained unmatched. Germline CDR1 reads MDHEN; CDR2 reads SYDVKM. The CDR3 sequence: CASSLEDRILYGYTF. The CDR3 DNA reads TGTGCCAGCAGTTTAGAGGACAGGATCCTCTATGGCTACACCTTC.

The gene calls are TRBV9 and TRBJ2-5, with 9 bases lining up with TRBD2. The CDR3 loop spans 15 amino acids. Trimming at V came to 3 bases and at J to 5 bases, leaving 8 bases not matched to a gene. Germline lookup yields CDR1 SGDLS and CDR2 YYNGEE. CDR3 nucleotides: TGTGCCAGCAGCGCCCTTAGCGGGAGACAGGAGACCCAGTACTTC. Translation: CASSALSGRQETQYF.

This clone was recorded only once. This chain connects TRBV1 to TRBJ2-5; the table's D call, TRBD2, has no DNA check behind it. TRBV1 is classified as a pseudogene. The CDR3 runs 17 residues. DNA of the CDR3: TGCACCAGCAGCCAGTCGCGGGAGGGCCAGTACCAAGAGACCCAGTACTTC. It translates to CTSSQSREGQYQETQYF.

This chain connects TRBV5-1 to TRBJ2-1; no reliable D call. Germline assignment: CDR1 SGHRS and CDR2 YFSETQ. CDR3 length: 14 amino acids. V lost 0 bases and J lost 4, with 8 bases in between. The CDR3 nucleotides read TGCGCCAGCAGCTTGGGGCAGGAGTACAATGAGCAGTTCTTC. This codes for CASSLGQEYNEQFF.

Only one count was recorded for this clone. The chain combines TRBV5-4 with TRBJ2-5; weak D call: TRBD1 (6 bases). Trimming left V 0 bases short and J 4 bases short, with 16 bases between. The CDR3 totals 16 residues. Germline CDR1 reads SGHNT; CDR2 reads YYREEE (reference sequence). The CDR3: CASSLGGQGRAETQYF. CDR3 bases: TGTGCCAGCAGCTTGGGAGGTCAGGGGCGAGCAGAGACCCAGTACTTC.